This T cell receptor beta chain was identified during a study of control samples from healthy donors and cancer patients. Using immunoSEQ multiplex PCR, the repertoire was profiled, and TCRdb retains in-frame clones only, with some absent. The data show some 250,000 clones, around 80% seen once. Trimming took 3 bases from V and 1 from J, leaving 9 bases between them. The germline V gene encodes CDR1 ENHRY and CDR2 SYGVKD. This CDR3 comprises 14 residues. This clonotype originated in a woman aged 55-75 years with lung cancer. The sequenced material came from PBMCs. The chain carries TRBV10-3 and TRBJ1-1; D not certain. The CDR3 loop reads CAISDQVANTEAFF. CDR3 nucleotide sequence: TGTGCCATCAGTGATCAGGTGGCGAACACTGAAGCTTTCTTT.